The rows below give T cell receptor beta chains drawn from one sample of a study of post-analysis software for immune sequencing data. MiXCR, applied by TCRdb to the PCR reads, yields one record per CDR3 protein. Among around 770,000 distinct CDR3 sequences listed, approximately 44% were seen once. Input material: blood. The receptors here all came from a girl aged 5-17 years with multiple sclerosis. The CDR3 runs from the conserved cysteine through the conserved F or W. The D gene is left open where the match is weak. Clone size is stated in some rows and not others, as once, few, many or a class when expanded.

>.|19|.|TRBV24-1|TRBJ2-1
TGTGCCACCAGTGATATGGGCCCTACAGGGTCAATAATGAGACATGAGCAGTTCTTC
CATSDMGPTGSIMRHEQFF
>.|15|TRBD2|TRBV6-6|TRBJ2-7
TGTGCCAGCAGTCCCCCGGGAGCGGGAAACTACGAGCAGTACTTC
CASSPPGAGNYEQYF
>many|15|TRBD2|TRBV5-1|TRBJ2-1
TGCGCCAGCAGGCCCGGGACTAGCGGGATTTTTGAGCAGTTCTTC
CASRPGTSGIFEQFF
>few|13|.|TRBV12-3/TRBV12-4|TRBJ1-1
TGTGCCAGCAGGCCCGGACCTTTTGGGGGAGCTTTCTTT
CASRPGPFGGAFF
>few|18|TRBD2|TRBV9|TRBJ2-1
TGTGCCAGCAGCGTAGGGCGACTCGGTAGCGGGAGATTCAATGAGCAGTTCTTC
CASSVGRLGSGRFNEQFF
>few|12|.|TRBV20-1|TRBJ2-5
TGCAGTGCAAGGACAGTCCAAGAGACCCAGTACTTC
CSARTVQETQYF
>.|14|.|TRBV12-3/TRBV12-4|TRBJ2-1
TGTGCCAGCAGTTTTCGGCAGGGACTCGATGAGCAGTTCTTC
CASSFRQGLDEQFF
>.|14|.|TRBV9|TRBJ2-4
TGTGCCAGCAGCCCTCGTGGTAGCGATTCCATTCAGTACTTC
CASSPRGSDSIQYF
>few|15|TRBD1|TRBV28|TRBJ2-7
TGTGCCAGCAGCCTCCGGGACAGGGTAGTCGACGAGCAGTACTTC
CASSLRDRVVDEQYF
>few|13|.|TRBV12-3/TRBV12-4|TRBJ2-5
TGTGCCAGCAGGACCGGGACAAGCTACGGGCAGTACTTC
CASRTGTSYGQYF
>.|13|TRBD1|TRBV10-3|TRBJ2-2
TGTGCCATCGGACAGGGGGCCACCGGGGAGCTGTTTTTT
CAIGQGATGELFF
>few|13|TRBD1|TRBV29-1|TRBJ1-1
TGCAGCGTTTGGGACAGGTTGGGCACTGAAGCTTTCTTT
CSVWDRLGTEAFF